These 5 T cell receptor beta chains were all obtained from the same sample, sequenced in a study of T cells in Graves' hyperthyroidism and ophthalmopathy. From RNA transcripts, TCR beta CDR3 regions were amplified. With the HTBI primer set, the TCR CDR3 went through a first round of RT-PCR. A single record per CDR3 protein comes from TCRdb applying MiXCR to the multiplex PCR reads. Among approximately 300,000 distinct CDR3 sequences listed, more than 15% were seen once. The sequenced sample was blood. All receptors derive from a woman in her sixties with Graves' ophthalmopathy.

Ten or more counts support this clonotype. The chain is built from TRBV12-3 or TRBV12-4 and TRBJ2-7; D possibly matches TRBD1 or TRBD2 (5 bases each). V was pared by 7 bases and J by 2 bases, with 18 bases between. The CDR3 length is 15 residues. As DNA, the CDR3 is TGTGCCAGCACCTTGACCGGGACCCTGCCCTACGAGCAGTACTTC. Translating it yields CASTLTGTLPYEQYF.

The rearrangement joins TRBV12-3 or TRBV12-4 to TRBJ1-6; 8 positions match TRBD1. The CDR3 is 14 amino acids. J was trimmed by 4 bases and V by 6 bases; bases with no gene match: 2. The CDR3 reads CASRGDRYNSPLHF. In DNA form, the CDR3 reads TGTGCCAGCAGAGGGGACAGGTATAATTCACCCCTCCACTTT.

This clonotype was found a few times. CDR3 loop: CATSDTNEGNNEQFF. CDR3 nucleotides: TGTGCCACCAGTGATACGAACGAGGGAAACAATGAGCAGTTCTTC. The rearrangement uses TRBV24-1 and TRBJ2-1; a weak D match, TRBD2 (5 bases). This CDR3 is 15 amino acids long. The V gene's germline CDR1 is KGHDR and CDR2 SFDVKD. Trimming removed 3 bases from V and 5 bases from J, with 13 bases in between.

A few counts support this clonotype. The gene calls are TRBV6-1 and TRBJ2-7; no definite D call. Trimming pared 4 bases from V and 2 bases from J, leaving 18 bases between. The CDR3 has 16 amino acids. CDR1 is MNHNS, CDR2 SASEGT, per germline. CDR3 coding DNA: TGTGCCAGCAGTGGTTCAGTAAGTAAAGTTGCCTACGAGCAGTACTTC. Translating gives CASSGSVSKVAYEQYF.

The chain carries TRBV5-1 and TRBJ2-7; no reliable D call. CDR1 SGHRS and CDR2 YFSETQ come from the germline V gene. V dropped 0 bases and J dropped 0 bases, with 16 bases sitting between them. The CDR3 is 17 amino acids. The CDR3 DNA reads as TGCGCCAGCAGCTTGGTAGGCAGCGTCGTTAGCTCCTACGAGCAGTACTTC. Translation: CASSLVGSVVSSYEQYF. The variable domain in full, with the rest retrieved from reference TRBV5-1 and TRBJ2-7, is KAGVTQTPRYLIKTRGQQVTLSCSPISGHRSVSWYQQTPGQGLQFLFEYFSETQRNKGNFPGRFSGRQFSNSRSEMNVSTLELGDSALYLCASSLVGSVVSSYEQYFGPGTRLTVT.